The TCR beta chain under discussion was sequenced for a study of CD8 T cells in Susac syndrome. General study findings and limits: Individuals included in the TCR sequencing and HLA analysis were acknowledged by the study to be relatively few in number.

The RNA, about 0.45 to 1 ug, was put through reverse transcription using random hexamers. immunoSEQ multiplex PCR amplified TCR beta CDR3 across 54 Vbeta, 13 Jbeta. TCRdb itself ran the immunoSEQ multiplex PCR reads through MiXCR, one entry per CDR3 protein. This sample has over 300,000 distinct CDR3 sequences, with approximately 90% found just once. Sequencing of TCR beta was undertaken in CD8+ and CD4+ T cells derived from blood. Negative isolation yielded CD8+ and CD4+ T cells; FACS enriched TEMRA cells. CDR3 size: 17 residues. Trimming shortened V by 0 bases and J by 3 bases, and 17 bases separated the two germline ends. In germline, CDR1 is SEHNR, CDR2 FQNEAQ (reference sequence). Comment on this clonotype: Antigen unknown.

This TCR derives from a human donor with multiple sclerosis. Sequenced: CD4+ T cells from PBMCs. The rearrangement links TRBV7-9 to TRBJ1-1; D gene ambiguous. For the CDR3, the DNA is TGTGCCAGCAGCTTAGCGCTTGGACGGCTCATCGACACTGAAGCTTTCTTT. Protein: CASSLALGRLIDTEAFF.